The clone carrying this TCR beta chain was seen only a few times. No antigen is known for it. This CDR3 is 14 amino acids long. Germline loops: CDR1 SGDLS, CDR2 YYNGEE. Trimming pared 3 bases from V and 0 bases from J, leaving 4 bases between. Every donor had blood drawn once into heparin, roughly 120 mL on average. Cell sorting via CD45RO/CCR7/CD25/CD127/CD95/CD27 was performed to obtain CD4+ naive, central memory, regulatory and stem cell-like memory cells. Sort purity for all populations was recorded as exceeding 98%. This sample was taken from a study of beta chain features in type 1 diabetes. General study points: The naive, central memory and Treg TCRB repertoires showed an apparent similarity that was greater among patients than among healthy donors. Within each of all four CD4+ subsets, Type 1 diabetes patients had TCRB CDR3s that were moderately but significantly shorter.

Reverse transcription of all isolated RNA meant that expressed TCRB transcripts were sequenced. Profiled with immunoSEQ multiplex PCR; TCRdb holds only in-frame clones, not every one. This table has roughly 730,000 clones, 10% to 15% appearing once. V is TRBV9 and J is TRBJ2-6; D uncertain. The sample taken for sequencing was naive CD4+ T cells from blood. The receptor was derived from a man aged 18 to 30 with type 1 diabetes. In nucleotides, the CDR3 is TGTGCCAGCAGCGCAGACTCTGGGGCCAACGTCCTGACTTTC. This gives the protein CASSADSGANVLTF. The whole variable domain, filled in from reference TRBV9 and TRBJ2-6, reads DSGVTQTPKHLITATGQRVTLRCSPRSGDLSVYWYQQSLDQGLQFLIQYYNGEERAKGNILERFSAQQFPDLHSELNLSSLELGDSALYFCASSADSGANVLTFGAGSRLTVL.